The entry below describes one T cell receptor (beta chain). The antigen remains unidentified. Trimming took 5 bases from V and 1 from J, leaving 14 bases between them. CDR3 size: 16 residues. Quantitative 5'-RACE with molecular barcodes generated TCR beta libraries. TCRdb recomputed calls from the 5' RACE reads with MiXCR, one row per CDR3 protein. The data contain about 750,000 distinct CDR3 sequences, roughly 19% of them singletons. The source of the sample is a study of CD8 T cells in ankylosing spondylitis. Study observations and caveats: Ankylosing spondylitis blood appeared to carry a characteristic TCR beta motif of roughly 8 highly homologous variants. Previous work reported some of these motif variants in the synovial fluid and blood of reactive arthritis. Disease-linked clones reportedly concentrated significantly in matched ankylosing spondylitis synovial fluid.

The specimen was blood, either unsorted or a sorted T cell fraction (not recorded which). This sequence originates from a male donor with ankylosing spondylitis. The chain couples TRBV12-3 or TRBV12-4 to TRBJ2-2; TRBD2 might be the D (6 bases). CDR3 coding DNA: TGTGCCAGCAGTCCAGGAGGGAGTTGGAACACCGGGGAGCTGTTTTTT. Protein product: CASSPGGSWNTGELFF.